This T cell receptor (beta chain) emerged from a study of blood T cells in healthy people across ages. This CDR3 contains 13 residues. CDR1 and CDR2 from the germline V gene are LGHDT and YNNKEL (reference sequence). Primed by a sample-barcoded 5' primer and a J-beta primer mix, a second PCR proceeded for about 6 to 11 cycles. TCRdb re-analysed the 5' RACE reads in MiXCR, keeping a single row per CDR3 protein. The repertoire holds around 1,000,000 distinct CDR3 sequences, with roughly two fifths as singletons. The TCR was taken from a man younger than 30 in good health. The chain employs TRBV3-1 and TRBJ2-4; D gene uncertain. The DNA end favors TRBJ2-7, so the J call may be wrong. Sequencing was performed on blood. The CDR3 is CASSQQSGYEQYF. The CDR3, as DNA: TGTGCCAGCAGCCAACAGTCCGGTTACGAGCAGTACTTC.